This T cell receptor (beta chain) comes out of a study of spatial heterogeneity in lung cancer (dated by TCRdb to the late 2010s). Context from the whole study: More beta-chain than alpha-chain transcripts were consistently detected, likely reflecting higher beta-chain transcript abundance. The study linked features of the TCR repertoire to counts of nonsynonymous mutations, which were determined by whole-exome sequencing of tumor tissue. In the raw uncorrected reads, each unique combination of TCR and UMI appeared on average more than ten times. Both alpha and beta chains were TCR-sequenced in hundreds of tumor regions, 64 matched nontumor lung samples and approximately 50 PBMC samples obtained at surgery. The study quantitatively compared TCR alpha and beta repertoires across multiple tumor regions, matched nontumor lung and blood in non-small cell lung cancer.

What the study reported, not specific to this receptor: Additional single-cell paired TCR alpha and beta sequencing was considered necessary to confirm, at a functional level, the hypothesis that regional TCRs recognize regional mutations. Ubiquitous expanded tumor TCRs were detected in blood more often at tumor resection than at routine follow-up.

Explained via the paper, the time point label denotes: sample taken at primary tumor resection. TCR sequencing used whole RNA extracted from tumor and nontumor lung tissue, or from cryopreserved PBMC samples, without cell sorting. Donors were 72 patients with early-stage, untreated non-small cell lung cancer from the lung TRACERx cohort. A patient was chosen for TCR sequencing only when enough RNA was available from at least two tumor regions. The CDR3 holds 15 amino acids from the cysteine to the phenylalanine. The sequence is cut down to CDR3 DNA, 45 bases in frame from base 1. The germline V gene (reference sequence) yields PRHDT for CDR1 and FYEKMQ for CDR2. Cut back by 2 bases and 5 bases, the V and J ends lie 12 bases apart. There are a few counts of this clonotype. The specificity of this receptor is unknown. No quality values exist for individual bases; no much larger clone is one base distant.

The library was produced with 5' RACE. This sample was sequenced with a NextSeq 500. To allow correction of PCR and sequencing errors, the TCR library protocol tagged every TCR cDNA molecule with a unique molecular identifier. The source study handled its data this way. Decombinator tools were used for TCR identification, UMI-based error correction and CDR3 extraction. Expanded TCRs were defined as those above a frequency of 2 per 1,000, corresponding to the top 1% of the tumor frequency distribution. Renyi diversity was calculated using the R vegan package after each repertoire was subsampled 100 times to 5,000 TCRs. CDR3 similarity networks were built from amino acid triplet string-kernel similarity, connecting CDR3s with pairwise similarity above 0.82. TCRdb took the public reads, trimmed them with fastp at Q25, ran MiXCR for clone calling and kept in-frame beta chains. Entries that share a CDR3 protein sequence are merged under the most common genes and DNA. The V and J calls were determined by TCRdb, not by the authors. In this sample the table shows roughly 39,000 distinct CDR3 sequences, around 5.5% of which occur a single time. The ten largest clonotypes hold around 10% of the sample.

The receptor's source is a male donor with early-stage non-small cell lung cancer. Specimen: PBMCs, collected at surgery. The chain is assembled from TRBV13 and TRBJ1-4; tentative D gene TRBD1, with 6 bases matching. The CDR3 corresponds to CASSLNGGLNEKLFF. The nucleotides are TGTGCCAGCAGCTTAAATGGGGGGCTCAATGAAAAACTGTTTTTT.